The clone carrying this T cell receptor beta chain was counted a few times. Its antigen remains unknown. The data belong to a study of blood T cells in healthy people across ages. Study-level results: The donors' CMV status was not determined, possibly confounding changes in expanded clonotypes. TCR beta diversity per million T cells fell roughly linearly with age. With naive T cell percentage, TCR beta diversity showed a strong correlation.

V was shortened by 5 bases and J by 1 base, with 14 bases between the two germline ends. Per the germline V gene, CDR1 is SGHTA and CDR2 is FQGNSA. The CDR3 is 15 amino acids. Extraction yielded at least 6 micrograms of total RNA per sample. Sample-barcoded 5' priming and a J-beta primer mix drove a second PCR of about 6 to 11 cycles. TCRdb re-called the 5' RACE reads with MiXCR, one entry per CDR3 protein. The table lists 730,000 or so distinct CDR3 sequences, around two fifths of them singletons. The J gene is TRBJ2-5, the V gene TRBV7-2; D possibly uses TRBD1 or TRBD2 (6 bases each). Sequencing was done on a sample of blood. The origin of this receptor is an elderly man in good health. CDR3 residues: CASSLSGAVQETQYF. The CDR3 DNA follows: TGTGCCAGCAGCCTCTCGGGGGCAGTCCAAGAGACCCAGTACTTC.